This TCR beta chain was identified during a study of blood T cell repertoires in COVID-19. For the study at large: T cells, B-cell-depleted T cells, or PBMCs provided the cDNA or gDNA that served as material.

The V gene lost 7 bases and the J gene lost 7 bases, with 13 bases spanning the gap. This CDR3 region has 12 residues. Germline V gene sequence: CDR1 LGHDT, CDR2 YNNKEL (reference sequence). Using immunoSEQ multiplex PCR, the repertoire was profiled, and TCRdb retains in-frame clones only, with some absent. The data contain approximately 30,000 clones, around 87% of them seen just once; the ten biggest clones take up 44%. The source is a human donor in a cohort sampled during active COVID-19. The sample comprised peripheral blood. The chain joins TRBV3-1 (or the pseudogene TRBV3-2) to TRBJ1-1, with D perhaps matching TRBD1 (6 bases). CDR3 nucleotides: TGTGCCAGCACCGACAGGTTCGGTGAAGCTTTCTTT. This gives the protein CASTDRFGEAFF.